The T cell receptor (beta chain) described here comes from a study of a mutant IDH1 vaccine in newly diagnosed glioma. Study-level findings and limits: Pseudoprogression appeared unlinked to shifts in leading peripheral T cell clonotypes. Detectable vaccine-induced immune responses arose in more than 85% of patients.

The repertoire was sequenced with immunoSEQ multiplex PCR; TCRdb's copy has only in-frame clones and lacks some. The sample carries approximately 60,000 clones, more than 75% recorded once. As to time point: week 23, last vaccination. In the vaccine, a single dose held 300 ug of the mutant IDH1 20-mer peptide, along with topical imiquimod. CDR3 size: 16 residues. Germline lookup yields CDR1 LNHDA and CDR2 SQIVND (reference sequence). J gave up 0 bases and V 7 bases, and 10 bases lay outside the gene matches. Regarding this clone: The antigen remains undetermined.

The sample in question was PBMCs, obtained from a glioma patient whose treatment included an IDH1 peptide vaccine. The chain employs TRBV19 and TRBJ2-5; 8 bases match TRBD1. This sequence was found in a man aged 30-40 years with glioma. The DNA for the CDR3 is TGTGCCAGTATCCCGGACTGGACAGGGTACCAAGAGACCCAGTACTTC. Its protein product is CASIPDWTGYQETQYF.